This T cell receptor beta chain was retrieved from a study of CD8 T cells in Susac syndrome. Reverse transcription of about 0.5 to 1 ug RNA used random hexamers. TCRdb reanalysed the immunoSEQ multiplex PCR reads using MiXCR and keeps one entry per CDR3 protein. The table includes around 160,000 distinct CDR3 sequences, 90% to 95% detected once. Overall study findings and caveats: TCR sequencing and HLA analysis covered a relatively small number of individuals.

Sequencing of TCR beta, carried out with a high-throughput approach, was applied to CD8+ and CD4+ T cells from the blood. While serving as controls, healthy donors were matched for age and sex. With respect to this clonotype: What it binds is not known.

The sequenced material came from CD4+ T cells from PBMCs. This receptor was taken from a human donor in good health.

This chain's CDR3 is CASSPQGGYYEQYF. CDR3 nucleotide sequence: TGTGCCAGCAGTCCCCAAGGAGGATACTACGAGCAGTACTTC. The chain links TRBV6-1 to TRBJ2-7; tentatively, D is TRBD2 (5 bases). This CDR3 is built from 14 residues. Trimming stripped 5 bases from V and 3 bases from J, with 14 bases between. Germline CDR1 and CDR2: MNHNS and SASEGT.